Shown below are 32 T cell receptor beta chains from a single sample sequenced in a study of blood T cells in healthy people across ages. Next came a second PCR, run for about 6 to 12 cycles, which used a sample-barcoded 5' primer along with a J-beta primer mix. TCRdb processed the 5' RACE reads anew with MiXCR; each CDR3 protein has one entry. The sample comprises 700,000 or so distinct CDR3 sequences, 35% to 50% of which are singletons, and 25% to 35% rests with the top ten. Sequencing was carried out using blood. The receptor source for this set is a man aged 80 or over in good health.

The chain employs TRBV6-1 and TRBJ2-4, with 9 bases matching TRBD2. V lost 6 bases and J lost 2; bases outside the gene matches: 11. Per germline, CDR1 MNHNS and CDR2 SASEGT. The length of the CDR3 is 17 residues. The CDR3 sequence: CASSPPLAGPSKNIQYF. CDR3 coding DNA: TGTGCCAGCAGCCCCCCCCTAGCGGGGCCTTCCAAAAACATTCAGTACTTC.

This clonotype was found many times. The rearrangement uses TRBV6-1 and TRBJ1-2; possibly TRBD1 for D (5 bases). Germline V gene data show CDR1 as MNHNS and CDR2 as SASEGT. The CDR3 sequence is 14 residues long. The V end was cut by 4 bases, the J end by 5 bases, with 14 bases between. CDR3 in amino acids: CASSAQDNSYGYTF. The CDR3 DNA is TGTGCCAGCAGTGCTCAGGACAATTCATATGGCTACACCTTC.

The chain joins TRBV7-9 to TRBJ2-3; the D call may be TRBD1 or TRBD2 (6 bases each). Trimming pared 5 bases from V and 6 bases from J, leaving 15 bases between. The CDR3 extends over 14 amino acids. The V gene's germline CDR1 is SEHNR and CDR2 FQNEAQ (reference sequence). CDR3 DNA sequence: TGTGCCAGCAGCGACGCAGGGGCGGGGGATACGCAGTATTTT. As protein: CASSDAGAGDTQYF.

This clonotype was observed a few times. DNA for the CDR3: TGCAGTGCTAGAGTCCAGTCCAATCAGCCCCAGCATTTT. Translating it yields CSARVQSNQPQHF. The V and J genes are TRBV20-1 and TRBJ1-5; D remains ambiguous. The CDR3 spans 13 residues. V shed 1 base and J shed 3 bases, with 7 bases lying between them. Germline V CDR1 and CDR2: DFQATT, SNEGSKA (reference sequence).

This clonotype was seen many times. One base away lies a much larger clone, so this may be a sequencing read error. CDR3 region: CSGEDSHGYTF. The CDR3, as DNA: TGCAGCGGCGAAGACAGCCATGGCTACACCTTC. V usage is TRBV29-1 and J usage is TRBJ1-2; D possibly corresponds to TRBD1 (5 bases). The CDR3 loop spans 11 amino acids. V lost 7 bases and J 6 bases, leaving 12 bases between the germline ends. Germline CDR1 is SQVTM and CDR2 is ANQGSEA.

This clonotype was recorded a few times. The chain couples TRBV20-1 to TRBJ2-3; TRBD1 might be the D (5 bases). The ends were cut back, 0 bases at V and 0 bases at J, with 10 bases in the middle. The CDR3 covers 15 residues. Germline CDR1 reads DFQATT; CDR2 reads SNEGSKA (reference sequence). Here the CDR3 DNA reads TGCAGTGCTAGAGACAGGGAAACTAGCACAGATACGCAGTATTTT. It codes for CSARDRETSTDTQYF.

The V and J genes are TRBV7-9 and TRBJ2-1; TRBD2 agrees at 9 bases. J lost 3 bases, V lost 5 bases, and 8 bases had no gene match. Looked up from germline, CDR1 is SEHNR and CDR2 is FQNEAQ (reference sequence). The CDR3 covers 16 residues. CDR3 protein: CASSPGEAGGYNEQFF. In DNA, the CDR3 is TGTGCCAGCAGCCCCGGGGAAGCGGGAGGCTACAATGAGCAGTTCTTC.

The chain is built from TRBV7-9 and TRBJ2-2; D possibly uses TRBD1 or TRBD2 (6 bases each). Between the trimmed V and J ends, which lost 2 bases and 0 bases, there was a span of 10 bases. Germline-derived CDR1 and CDR2 are SEHNR and FQNEAQ (reference sequence). The CDR3 consists of 16 residues. The CDR3 reads CASSLQGTSNTGELFF. The CDR3 coding sequence is TGTGCCAGCAGCTTACAGGGGACTTCGAACACCGGGGAGCTGTTTTTT.

On this clonotype itself: A read error is possible here, since a much larger clone lies one base away. The V and J genes are TRBV5-1 and TRBJ2-3, with a possible D match to TRBD1 (6 bases). The CDR3 has 14 residues. The V end was cut by 7 bases, the J end by 5 bases, with 17 bases between. From germline, CDR1 is SGHRS and CDR2 YFSETQ. The CDR3 sequence is CASGPGQSGDTQYF. In nucleotides, the CDR3 is TGCGCCAGCGGCCCCGGACAGAGCGGAGATACGCAGTATTTT. The full variable domain, in which reference TRBV5-1 and TRBJ2-3 provide the parts outside the CDR3, is KAGVTQTPRYLIKTRGQQVTLSCSPISGHRSVSWYQQTPGQGLQFLFEYFSETQRNKGNFPGRFSGRQFSNSRSEMNVSTLELGDSALYLCASGPGQSGDTQYFGPGTRLTVL.

The sample holds many counts of this clonotype. The V call is TRBV12-3 or TRBV12-4, the J call TRBJ2-7, with 12 bases identical to TRBD2. This CDR3 has 14 amino acids. With V trimmed by 6 bases and J by 4 bases, 4 bases remained unmatched. CDR3: CASRATSGSYEQYF. In DNA form, the CDR3 reads TGTGCCAGCAGGGCGACTAGCGGGAGTTACGAGCAGTACTTC.

This clonotype has more than one count but fewer than ten. This chain uses TRBV5-6 with TRBJ1-4, with D tentatively TRBD1 (5 bases). The CDR3 spans 16 residues. V lost 3 bases to trimming and J lost 0 bases, with 12 bases between them. CDR1 is SGHDT, CDR2 YYEEEE, per germline. CDR3 nucleotides: TGTGCCAGCAGCTGGAGGGGCGTAGCAACTAATGAAAAACTGTTTTTT. Residues: CASSWRGVATNEKLFF. Full variable domain (missing parts from reference TRBV5-6 and TRBJ1-4): DAGVTQSPTHLIKTRGQQVTLRCSPKSGHDTVSWYQQALGQGPQFIFQYYEEEERQRGNFPDRFSGHQFPNYSSELNVNALLLGDSALYLCASSWRGVATNEKLFFGSGTQLSVL.

This clonotype was detected a few times. This rearrangement joins TRBV10-3 to TRBJ1-2; D is unclear. This CDR3 spans 14 amino acids. V lost 0 bases, J lost 4 bases, and 9 bases lay in between. Germline V CDR1 and CDR2: ENHRY, SYGVKD. CDR3 DNA sequence: TGTGCCATCAGTGAGTCGGTCGGAATCTATGGCTACACCTTC. The encoded protein is CAISESVGIYGYTF.

V is TRBV5-1 and J is TRBJ2-1, with TRBD2 identical over 10 bases. V lost 4 bases, J lost 9 bases, and 10 bases stayed unmatched. This CDR3 contains 15 residues. Germline CDR1 reads SGHRS; CDR2 reads YFSETQ. The CDR3 DNA is TGCGCCAGCAGCGCCTACTCTAGCGGGAGCTCTGAGCAGTTCTTC. Its translation: CASSAYSSGSSEQFF.

The rearrangement joins TRBV28 to TRBJ2-3; D might be TRBD1 or TRBD2, each matching 7 bases. The CDR3 runs to 16 residues. Germline CDR1 reads MDHEN; CDR2 reads SYDVKM. Trimming removed 8 bases from V and 0 bases from J, with 18 bases in between. CDR3 coding DNA: TGTGCCAGCCAGGGGGGGCCCGGGCTTAGCACAGATACGCAGTATTTT. Protein: CASQGGPGLSTDTQYF.

The CDR3 here is CAWGSGANVLTF. CDR3 nucleotide sequence: TGTGCCTGGGGCTCTGGGGCCAACGTCCTGACTTTC. The chain carries TRBV30 and TRBJ2-6; D unclear. Trimming cost V 5 bases and J 0 bases, with 2 bases left between them. The CDR3 is 12 residues long. CDR1 is GTSNPN and CDR2 is SVGIG in the germline V gene (reference sequence). Drawing the rest from reference TRBV30 and TRBJ2-6, the complete variable domain is SQTIHQWPATLVQPVGSPLSLECTVEGTSNPNLYWYRQAAGRGLQLLFYSVGIGQISSEVPQNLSASRPQDRQFILSSKKLLLSDSGFYLCAWGSGANVLTFGAGSRLTVL.

This clonotype was found a few times. CDR3 sequence (DNA): TGTGCCAGCAGCCAATTATCGGGACCACGGGGCTACACCTTC. As protein: CASSQLSGPRGYTF. This rearrangement joins TRBV16 to TRBJ1-2; weak D call: TRBD1 (5 bases). V dropped 1 base and J dropped 8 bases, with 14 bases sitting between them. CDR1 is KGHSY and CDR2 is FQNENV in the germline V gene. The CDR3 spans 14 residues.

V is TRBV5-1 and J is TRBJ2-3, with D unclear. From germline, CDR1 is SGHRS and CDR2 YFSETQ. Trimming took 6 bases from V and 3 from J, leaving 8 bases between them. The length of the CDR3 is 12 residues. The CDR3 DNA follows: TGCGCCAGCACAGCCCATACAGATACGCAGTATTTT. It is translated as CASTAHTDTQYF.

The chain uses TRBV7-2 and TRBJ2-4; TRBD1 agrees at 7 bases. The CDR3 has 14 residues. Trimming removed 3 bases from V and 1 base from J; junction bases left unmatched: 0. Per the germline V gene, CDR1 is SGHTA and CDR2 is FQGNSA. The CDR3 here is CASSFRGAKNIQYF. CDR3 DNA sequence: TGTGCCAGCAGCTTCAGGGGGGCCAAAAACATTCAGTACTTC. Full variable domain (missing parts from reference TRBV7-2 and TRBJ2-4): GAGVSQSPSNKVTEKGKDVELRCDPISGHTALYWYRQSLGQGLEFLIYFQGNSAPDKSGLPSDRFSAERTGGSVSTLTIQRTQQEDSAVYLCASSFRGAKNIQYFGAGTRLSVL.

This clonotype was seen only a few times. The chain combines TRBV6-6 with TRBJ2-3; TRBD1 is a possible D gene (8 bases). There are 16 residues in the CDR3. Germline CDR1 is MNHNY and CDR2 is SVGAGI (reference sequence). V lost 5 bases and J lost 4, with 19 bases in between. This CDR3 is CASSKDDRGGADTQYF. CDR3 DNA sequence: TGTGCCAGCAGTAAAGACGACAGGGGAGGGGCAGATACGCAGTATTTT.

This clonotype has only a few counts. The rearrangement uses TRBV25-1 and TRBJ2-1, with 7 nucleotides matching TRBD1. V gave up 8 bases and J gave up 7 bases; unmatched junction bases: 11. This CDR3 has 14 residues. Germline V gene lookup returns CDR1 MGHDK and CDR2 SYGVNS. The CDR3 spells CASGDRARSNEQFF. In nucleotides, the CDR3 is TGTGCCAGCGGCGACAGGGCGAGGTCTAATGAGCAGTTCTTC. Variable domain in full (rest from reference TRBV25-1 and TRBJ2-1): EADIYQTPRYLVIGTGKKITLECSQTMGHDKMYWYQQDPGMELHLIHYSYGVNSTEKGDLSSESTVSRIRTEHFPLTLESARPSHTSQYLCASGDRARSNEQFFGPGTRLTVL.

This clonotype was seen a few times. This sequence joins TRBV6-2 or TRBV6-3 and TRBJ2-7, with TRBD1 identical over 7 bases. Trimming removed 2 bases from V and 2 bases from J; junction bases left unmatched: 6. The length of the CDR3 is 15 residues. Per the germline V gene, CDR1 is MNHEY and CDR2 is SVGEGT. The CDR3 region is CASSYETGRAYEQYF. The CDR3 coding sequence is TGTGCCAGCAGTTACGAGACAGGGCGGGCCTACGAGCAGTACTTC.

This clonotype was seen a few times. V gene TRBV6-5 combines with J gene TRBJ1-2, with TRBD1 matching 11 bases. V lost 6 bases to trimming and J lost 7 bases; unmatched junction nucleotides: 13. Germline V gene data show CDR1 as MNHEY and CDR2 as SVGAGI. The CDR3 is made up of 16 amino acids. The CDR3 DNA sequence: TGTGCCAGCAGAGCCGGGACAGGGGGAAAAAGCGGTGGCTACACCTTC. Protein: CASRAGTGGKSGGYTF.

V usage is TRBV12-3 or TRBV12-4 and J usage is TRBJ2-5; TRBD1 agrees at 7 bases. The J call may be mistaken, given a closer DNA end match to TRBJ2-7. This CDR3 is 14 amino acids long. The CDR3 DNA reads as TGTGCCAGCAGTTTCTTTGACAGGGCGTGCGAGCAGTACTTC. Its translation is CASSFFDRACEQYF.

V usage is TRBV7-8 and J usage is TRBJ2-7; 7 bases match TRBD1. The CDR3 loop spans 16 amino acids. J gave up 1 base and V 7 bases, and 13 bases lay outside the gene matches. The germline CDR1 and CDR2 sequences are SGHVS and FQNEAQ. The CDR3 nucleotides read TGTGCCAGCACTAATAGGGGGCAGATCAATTCCTACGAGCAGTACTTC. Protein: CASTNRGQINSYEQYF.

The chain recombines TRBV4-3 with TRBJ2-3; D ambiguous. This CDR3 region has 13 residues. The germline gives CDR1 LGHNA, CDR2 YSLEER. The ends were cut back, 0 bases at V and 6 bases at J, with 7 bases in the middle. In DNA form, the CDR3 reads TGCGCCAGCAGCCAAGACATACTCGATACGCAGTATTTT. Its translation: CASSQDILDTQYF.

The CDR3 region has the DNA TGTGCCAGCAGCTTCCCGGGGGCAGGGGAGACCCAGTACTTC. Amino acids: CASSFPGAGETQYF. The J gene is TRBJ2-5, the V gene TRBV11-2; D may be TRBD1 or TRBD2 (6 bases each). CDR3 size: 14 residues. Trimming shortened V by 3 bases and J by 5 bases, and 13 bases separated the two germline ends. CDR1 SGHAT and CDR2 FQNNGV come from the germline V gene.

There are a few counts of this clonotype. The junction and the germline gene differ at one end; a read error may be behind it. This rearrangement joins TRBV5-6 to TRBJ2-7, with 8 bases aligning to TRBD1. Germline CDR1 reads SGHDT; CDR2 reads YYEEEE. This CDR3 region has 16 residues. For the CDR3, the DNA is TGTGCCAGCAGCTTGGAAGTAGGGACAGGAATGTACGGGCAGTACTTC. It codes for CASSLEVGTGMYGQYF.

This sequence joins TRBV6-2 or TRBV6-3 and TRBJ2-6; TRBD1 or TRBD2 may be the D gene (5 bases each). V was clipped by 5 bases and J by 0 bases, with 17 bases between them. The V gene's germline CDR1 is MNHEY and CDR2 SVGEGT. The CDR3 is 18 residues long. The CDR3 bases are TGTGCCAGCAGTGTCCGGGACCGAGTCAACTCTGGGGCCAACGTCCTGACTTTC. This encodes CASSVRDRVNSGANVLTF.

The chain recombines TRBV9 with TRBJ2-2; 14 positions agree with TRBD2. From germline, CDR1 is SGDLS and CDR2 YYNGEE. The CDR3 spans 16 residues. V shed 4 bases, J shed 6 bases, and the junction held 5 bases outside the gene matches. CDR3 protein: CASSPRTSGGSGELFF. The CDR3 nucleotides read TGTGCCAGCAGCCCTCGGACTAGCGGGGGGTCCGGGGAGCTGTTTTTT.

The chain links TRBV11-2 to TRBJ2-5; weak D call: TRBD2 (5 bases). The CDR3 is 14 amino acids. V was trimmed by 3 bases and J by 4 bases, leaving 12 bases between them. Germline V gene sequence: CDR1 SGHAT, CDR2 FQNNGV. Written as DNA, the CDR3 is TGTGCCAGCAGCTTTGGGTTCGAGGGAGAGACCCAGTACTTC. Translating it yields CASSFGFEGETQYF.

V is TRBV4-2 and J is TRBJ2-5; 8 bases align to TRBD1. The J call may be wrong; the DNA end is better matched by TRBJ2-4. The germline V gene encodes CDR1 LGHNA and CDR2 YNFKEQ. The CDR3 extends over 17 amino acids. CDR3 amino acids: CASSQGTGMVGGDIQYF. The CDR3 DNA sequence: TGTGCCAGCAGCCAAGGGACAGGGATGGTGGGGGGCGACATTCAGTACTTC.

This clonotype was recorded a few times. The chain joins TRBV29-1 to TRBJ1-1; D is ambiguous. The CDR3 contains 12 residues. V was pared by 3 bases and J by 10 bases, with 15 bases between. Germline V lookup: CDR1 SQVTM, CDR2 ANQGSEA. DNA for the CDR3: TGCAGCGTTGATCTCAGTAGCCGAGGAGCTTTCTTT. Translating gives CSVDLSSRGAFF.